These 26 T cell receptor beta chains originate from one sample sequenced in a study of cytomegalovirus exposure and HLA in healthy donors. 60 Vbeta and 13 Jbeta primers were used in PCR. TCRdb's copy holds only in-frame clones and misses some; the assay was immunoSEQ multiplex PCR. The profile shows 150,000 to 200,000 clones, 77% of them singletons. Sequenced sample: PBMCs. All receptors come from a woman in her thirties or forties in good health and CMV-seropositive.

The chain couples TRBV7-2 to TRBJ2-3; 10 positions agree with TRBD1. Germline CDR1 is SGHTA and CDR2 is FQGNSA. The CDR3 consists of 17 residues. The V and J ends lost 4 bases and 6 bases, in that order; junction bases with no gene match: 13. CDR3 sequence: CASSSWGQGISVDTQYF. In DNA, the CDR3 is TGTGCCAGCAGCTCATGGGGACAGGGGATAAGTGTGGATACGCAGTATTTT. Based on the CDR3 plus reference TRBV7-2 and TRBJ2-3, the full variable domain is GAGVSQSPSNKVTEKGKDVELRCDPISGHTALYWYRQSLGQGLEFLIYFQGNSAPDKSGLPSDRFSAERTGGSVSTLTIQRTQQEDSAVYLCASSSWGQGISVDTQYFGPGTRLTVL.

As DNA, the CDR3 is TGTGCCAGCAGTACCCGGGACTTAGCCTACGAGCAGTACTTC. It yields the protein CASSTRDLAYEQYF. The chain joins TRBV27 to TRBJ2-7, with a possible D match to TRBD2 (6 bases). The CDR3 is 14 residues long. Trimming pared 5 bases from V and 2 bases from J, leaving 13 bases between. Germline V lookup: CDR1 MNHEY, CDR2 SMNVEV (reference sequence).

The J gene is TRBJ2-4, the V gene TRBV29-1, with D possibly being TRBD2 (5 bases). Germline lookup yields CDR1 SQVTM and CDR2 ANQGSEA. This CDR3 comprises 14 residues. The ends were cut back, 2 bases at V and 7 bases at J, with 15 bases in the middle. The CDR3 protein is CSVENFGSRNIQYF. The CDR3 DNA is TGCAGCGTTGAAAACTTTGGGAGCCGGAACATTCAGTACTTC.

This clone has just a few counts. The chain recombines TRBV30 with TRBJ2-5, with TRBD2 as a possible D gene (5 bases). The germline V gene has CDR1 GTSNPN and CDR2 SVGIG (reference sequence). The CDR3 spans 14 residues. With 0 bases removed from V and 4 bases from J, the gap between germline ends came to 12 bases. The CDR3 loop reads CAWSVRVGRETQYF. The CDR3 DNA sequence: TGTGCCTGGAGTGTACGGGTAGGGAGAGAGACCCAGTACTTC.

The CDR3: CASSEADQGIQPQHF. The CDR3 nucleotides are TGTGCCAGCAGTGAAGCGGATCAGGGGATTCAGCCCCAGCATTTT. This chain connects TRBV6-1 to TRBJ1-5; weak D call: TRBD1 (6 bases). Germline V gene lookup returns CDR1 MNHNS and CDR2 SASEGT. This CDR3 contains 15 residues. Trimming stripped 0 bases from V and 6 bases from J, with 12 bases between.

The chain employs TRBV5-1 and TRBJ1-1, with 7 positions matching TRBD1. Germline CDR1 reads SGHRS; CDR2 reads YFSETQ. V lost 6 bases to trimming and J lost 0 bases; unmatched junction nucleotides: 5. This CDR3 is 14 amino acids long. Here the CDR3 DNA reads TGCGCCAGCACCCTCGACAGGGTGAACACTGAAGCTTTCTTT. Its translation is CASTLDRVNTEAFF.

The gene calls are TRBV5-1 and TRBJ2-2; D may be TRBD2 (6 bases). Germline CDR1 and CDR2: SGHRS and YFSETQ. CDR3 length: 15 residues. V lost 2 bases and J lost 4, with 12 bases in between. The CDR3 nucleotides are TGCGCCAGCAGCTTTCCCGGGACTGTCACCGGGGAGCTGTTTTTT. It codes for CASSFPGTVTGELFF.

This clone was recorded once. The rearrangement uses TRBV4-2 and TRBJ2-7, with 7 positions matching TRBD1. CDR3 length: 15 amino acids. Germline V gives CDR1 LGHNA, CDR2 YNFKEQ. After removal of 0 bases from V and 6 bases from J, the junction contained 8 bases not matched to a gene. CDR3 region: CASSQDRGMRGEQYF. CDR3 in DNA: TGTGCCAGCAGCCAAGACAGGGGGATGCGCGGCGAGCAGTACTTC.

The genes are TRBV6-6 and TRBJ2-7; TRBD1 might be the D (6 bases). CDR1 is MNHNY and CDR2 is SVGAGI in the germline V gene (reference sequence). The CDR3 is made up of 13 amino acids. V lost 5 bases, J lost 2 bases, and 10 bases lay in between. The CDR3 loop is CASSTPGAYEQYF. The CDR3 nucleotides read TGTGCCAGCAGTACGCCAGGGGCCTACGAGCAGTACTTC.

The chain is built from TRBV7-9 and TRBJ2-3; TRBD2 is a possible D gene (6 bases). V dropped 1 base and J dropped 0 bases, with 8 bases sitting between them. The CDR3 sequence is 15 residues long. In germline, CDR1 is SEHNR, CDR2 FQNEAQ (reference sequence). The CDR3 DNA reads TGTGCCAGCAGCTTAGGCGGGACGAGCACAGATACGCAGTATTTT. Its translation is CASSLGGTSTDTQYF.

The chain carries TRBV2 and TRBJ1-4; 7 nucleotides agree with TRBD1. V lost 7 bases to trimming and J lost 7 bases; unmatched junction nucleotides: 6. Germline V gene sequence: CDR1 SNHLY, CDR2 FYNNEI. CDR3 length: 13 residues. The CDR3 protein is CASTQTGTEKLFF. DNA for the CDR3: TGTGCCAGCACCCAGACAGGGACTGAAAAACTGTTTTTT.

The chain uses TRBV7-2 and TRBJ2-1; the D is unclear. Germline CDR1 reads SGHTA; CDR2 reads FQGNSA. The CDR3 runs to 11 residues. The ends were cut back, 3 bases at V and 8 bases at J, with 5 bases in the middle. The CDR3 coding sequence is TGTGCCAGCAGCTTGAGATATGAGCAGTTCTTC. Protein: CASSLRYEQFF.

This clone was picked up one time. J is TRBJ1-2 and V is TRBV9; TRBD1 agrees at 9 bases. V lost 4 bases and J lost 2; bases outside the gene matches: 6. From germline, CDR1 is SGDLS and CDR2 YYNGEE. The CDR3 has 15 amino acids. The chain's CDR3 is CASSLRDRANYGYTF. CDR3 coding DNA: TGTGCCAGCAGCCTCCGGGACAGGGCCAACTATGGCTACACCTTC.

CDR3 coding DNA: TGTGCCAGCAGAGTGGGCCGGGAGGTTAACTACGAGCAGTACTTC. This sequence encodes CASRVGREVNYEQYF. The chain carries TRBV7-2 and TRBJ2-7; TRBD2 matches at 7 bases. V lost 6 bases and J lost 3; bases outside the gene matches: 11. Germline V lookup: CDR1 SGHTA, CDR2 FQGNSA. The CDR3 is 15 residues long.

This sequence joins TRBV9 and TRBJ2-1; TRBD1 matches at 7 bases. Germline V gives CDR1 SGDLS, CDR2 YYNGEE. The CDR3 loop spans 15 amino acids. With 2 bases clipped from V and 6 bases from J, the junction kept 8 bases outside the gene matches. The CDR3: CASSVNPTGSNEQFF. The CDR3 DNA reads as TGTGCCAGCAGCGTTAATCCGACAGGGTCCAATGAGCAGTTCTTC.

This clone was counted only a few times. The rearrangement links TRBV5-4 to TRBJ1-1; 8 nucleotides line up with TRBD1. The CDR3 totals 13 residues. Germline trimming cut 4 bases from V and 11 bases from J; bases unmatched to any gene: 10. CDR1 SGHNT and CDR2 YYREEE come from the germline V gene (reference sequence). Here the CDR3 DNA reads TGTGCCAGCAGCGCGACAGGGGTGAAGGCGGCTTTCTTT. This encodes CASSATGVKAAFF.

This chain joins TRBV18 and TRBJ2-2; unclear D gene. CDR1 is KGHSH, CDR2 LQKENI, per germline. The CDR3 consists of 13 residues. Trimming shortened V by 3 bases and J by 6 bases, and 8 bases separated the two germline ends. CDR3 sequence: CASSPTESGELFF. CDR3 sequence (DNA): TGTGCCAGCTCACCGACTGAGTCCGGGGAGCTGTTTTTT. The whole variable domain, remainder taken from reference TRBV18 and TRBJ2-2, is NAGVMQNPRHLVRRRGQEARLRCSPMKGHSHVYWYRQLPEEGLKFMVYLQKENIIDESGMPKERFSAEFPKEGPSILRIQQVVRGDSAAYFCASSPTESGELFFGEGSRLTVL.

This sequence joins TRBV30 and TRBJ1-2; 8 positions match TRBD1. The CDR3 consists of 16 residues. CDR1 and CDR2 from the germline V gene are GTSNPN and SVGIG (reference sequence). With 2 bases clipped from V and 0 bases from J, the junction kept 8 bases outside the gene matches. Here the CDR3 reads CAWSTAGGYANYGYTF. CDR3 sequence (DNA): TGTGCCTGGAGTACGGCAGGGGGCTATGCTAACTATGGCTACACCTTC.

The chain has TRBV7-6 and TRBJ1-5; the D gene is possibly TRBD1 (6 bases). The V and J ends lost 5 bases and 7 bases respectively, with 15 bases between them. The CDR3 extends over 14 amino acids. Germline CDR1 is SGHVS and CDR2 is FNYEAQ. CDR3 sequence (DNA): TGTGCCAGCAGCCTAAGCATGGGGGCCCAGCCCCAGCATTTT. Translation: CASSLSMGAQPQHF.

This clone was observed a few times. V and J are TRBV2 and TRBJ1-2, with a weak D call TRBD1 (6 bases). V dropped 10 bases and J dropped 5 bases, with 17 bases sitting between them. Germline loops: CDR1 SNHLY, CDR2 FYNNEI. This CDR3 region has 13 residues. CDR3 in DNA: TGTGCCACCGAAGGGGGGGAAAAGTATGGCTACACCTTC. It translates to CATEGGEKYGYTF.

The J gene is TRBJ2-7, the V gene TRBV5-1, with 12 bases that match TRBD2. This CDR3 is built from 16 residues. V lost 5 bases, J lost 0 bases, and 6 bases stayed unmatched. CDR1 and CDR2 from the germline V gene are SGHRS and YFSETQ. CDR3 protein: CASRLAGGPSSYEQYF. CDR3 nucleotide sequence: TGCGCCAGCAGACTAGCGGGAGGCCCAAGCTCCTACGAGCAGTACTTC. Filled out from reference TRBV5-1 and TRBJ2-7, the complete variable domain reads KAGVTQTPRYLIKTRGQQVTLSCSPISGHRSVSWYQQTPGQGLQFLFEYFSETQRNKGNFPGRFSGRQFSNSRSEMNVSTLELGDSALYLCASRLAGGPSSYEQYFGPGTRLTVT.

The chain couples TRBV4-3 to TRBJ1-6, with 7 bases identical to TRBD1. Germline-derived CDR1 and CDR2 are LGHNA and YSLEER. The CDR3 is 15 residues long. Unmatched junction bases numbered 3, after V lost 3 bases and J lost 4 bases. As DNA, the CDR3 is TGCGCCAGCAGCCAGAGGGGACAGTATAATTCACCCCTCCACTTT. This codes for CASSQRGQYNSPLHF.

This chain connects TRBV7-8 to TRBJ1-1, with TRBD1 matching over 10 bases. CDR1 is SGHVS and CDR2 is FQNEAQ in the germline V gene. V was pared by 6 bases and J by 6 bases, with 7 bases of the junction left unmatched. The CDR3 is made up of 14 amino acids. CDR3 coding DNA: TGTGCCAGCAGTTTTGACAGGGGGCCTCCTGAAGCTTTCTTT. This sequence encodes CASSFDRGPPEAFF. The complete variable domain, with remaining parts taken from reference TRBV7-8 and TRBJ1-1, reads GAGVSQSPRYKVAKRGQDVALRCDPISGHVSLFWYQQALGQGPEFLTYFQNEAQLDKSGLPSDRFFAERPEGSVSTLKIQRTQQEDSAVYLCASSFDRGPPEAFFGQGTRLTVV.

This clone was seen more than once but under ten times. For the CDR3, the DNA is TGTGCCAGCAGCTCTCCCGGGACAGCTAAAGAGACCCAGTACTTC. Translation: CASSSPGTAKETQYF. The chain employs TRBV5-5 and TRBJ2-5; 7 bases are a match to TRBD1. V lost 3 bases to trimming and J lost 3 bases; unmatched junction nucleotides: 8. This CDR3 is 15 amino acids long. Germline values: CDR1 SGHKS, CDR2 YYEKEE (reference sequence).

The CDR3 loop reads CASSLRQGRDTEAFF. In nucleotides, the CDR3 is TGTGCCAGCAGCCTTCGACAGGGGAGGGACACTGAAGCTTTCTTT. This rearrangement joins TRBV14 to TRBJ1-1, with TRBD1 matching over 8 bases. The V segment lost 4 bases and the J segment 3 bases; nucleotides outside the gene matches: 7. This CDR3 has 15 amino acids. Germline loops: CDR1 SGHDN, CDR2 FVKESK.

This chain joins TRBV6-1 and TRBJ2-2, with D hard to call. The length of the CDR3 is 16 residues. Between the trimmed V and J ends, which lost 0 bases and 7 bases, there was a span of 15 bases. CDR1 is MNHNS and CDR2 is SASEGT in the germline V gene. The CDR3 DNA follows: TGTGCCAGCAGTGAAGCCGCGCAGGCCGGCAGCGGGGAGCTGTTTTTT. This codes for CASSEAAQAGSGELFF.